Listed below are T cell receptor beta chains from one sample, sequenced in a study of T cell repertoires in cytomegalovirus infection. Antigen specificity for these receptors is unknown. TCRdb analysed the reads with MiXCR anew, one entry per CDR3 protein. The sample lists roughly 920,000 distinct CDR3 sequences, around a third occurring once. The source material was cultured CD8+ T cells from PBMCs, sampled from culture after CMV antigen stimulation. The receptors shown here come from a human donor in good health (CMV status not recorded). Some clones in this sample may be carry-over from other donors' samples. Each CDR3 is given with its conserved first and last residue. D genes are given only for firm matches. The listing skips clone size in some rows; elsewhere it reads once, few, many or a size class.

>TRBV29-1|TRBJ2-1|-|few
CSVEEVGAGNEQFF
TGCAGCGTTGAAGAGGTTGGGGCGGGTAATGAGCAGTTCTTC
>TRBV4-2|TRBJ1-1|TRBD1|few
CASSSAGQGFEAFF
TGTGCCAGCAGCTCCGCTGGACAGGGGTTTGAAGCTTTCTTT
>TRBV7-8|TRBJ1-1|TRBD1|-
CASSPHPGQGNTEAFF
TGTGCCAGCAGCCCACACCCCGGACAGGGGAACACTGAAGCTTTCTTT
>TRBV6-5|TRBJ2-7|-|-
CASSPFGAVYEQYF
TGTGCCAGCAGTCCCTTTGGGGCCGTCTACGAGCAGTACTTC
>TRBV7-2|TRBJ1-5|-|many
CASSLNGYSNQPQHF
TGTGCCAGCAGCTTAAACGGTTATAGCAATCAGCCCCAGCATTTT
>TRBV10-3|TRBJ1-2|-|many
CAISESGRARINYGYTF
TGTGCCATCAGTGAGTCCGGCAGGGCTAGGATTAACTATGGCTACACCTTC
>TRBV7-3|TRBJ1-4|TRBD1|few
CASSLVPGQLSEKLFF
TGTGCCAGCAGCTTAGTACCGGGACAGTTATCTGAAAAACTGTTTTTT
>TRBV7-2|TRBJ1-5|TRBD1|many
CASSLNRGLQPQHF
TGTGCCAGCAGCTTAAACAGGGGGCTCCAGCCCCAGCATTTT
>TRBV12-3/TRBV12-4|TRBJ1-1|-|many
CASSSHRGSEAFF
TGTGCCAGCAGTTCACATAGGGGATCCGAAGCTTTCTTT
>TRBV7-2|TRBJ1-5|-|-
CASNLLYQPQHF
TGTGCCAGCAACTTACTTTATCAGCCCCAGCATTTT
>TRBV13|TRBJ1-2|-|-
CASRTIGDNFYGYTF
TGTGCCAGCAGGACAATAGGGGACAACTTCTATGGCTACACCTTC
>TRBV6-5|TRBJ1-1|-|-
CASSYKAVTEAFF
TGTGCCAGCAGTTACAAGGCCGTGACAGAAGCTTTCTTT
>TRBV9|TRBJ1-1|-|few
CASTSSSREGNTEAFF
TGTGCCAGCACCTCTTCGTCCCGGGAAGGGAACACTGAAGCTTTCTTT
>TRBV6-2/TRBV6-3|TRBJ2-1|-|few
CASSLTVGNEQFF
TGTGCCAGCAGTTTGACAGTGGGAAATGAGCAGTTCTTC
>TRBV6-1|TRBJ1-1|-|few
CASSDLGGNTEAFF
TGTGCCAGCAGTGACCTCGGGGGAAACACTGAAGCTTTCTTT
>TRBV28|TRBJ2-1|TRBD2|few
CASSLAGGYLNEQFF
TGTGCCAGCAGTTTAGCGGGGGGCTACTTGAATGAGCAGTTCTTC
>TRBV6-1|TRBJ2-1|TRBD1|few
CASSAQGAYNEQFF
TGTGCCAGCAGTGCCCAGGGGGCATACAATGAGCAGTTCTTC
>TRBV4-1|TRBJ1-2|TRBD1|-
CASSQTIGGSYGYTF
TGCGCCAGCAGCCAGACAATAGGGGGCTCCTATGGCTACACCTTC
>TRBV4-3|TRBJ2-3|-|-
CASSSSWAPSTDTQYF
TGCGCCAGCAGCTCAAGTTGGGCACCCAGCACAGATACGCAGTATTTT
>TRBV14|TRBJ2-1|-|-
CASSQAFGRRTSSYNEQFF
TGTGCCAGCAGCCAAGCTTTCGGACGAAGAACGTCCTCCTACAATGAGCAGTTCTTC
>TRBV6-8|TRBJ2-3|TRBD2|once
CATTGGHADTQYF
TGTGCCACCACGGGGGGTCATGCAGATACGCAGTATTTT
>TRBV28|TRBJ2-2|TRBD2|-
CVSSPHSGGADTGELFF
TGTGTCAGCAGTCCCCATAGCGGGGGGGCCGACACCGGGGAGCTGTTTTTT
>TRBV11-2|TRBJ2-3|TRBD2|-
CASSLNSGGRNTEADTQYF
TGTGCCAGCAGCTTAAATAGCGGGGGGAGAAACACAGAAGCAGATACGCAGTATTTT
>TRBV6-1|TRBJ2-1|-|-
CASSDKESYNEQFF
TGTGCCAGCAGTGACAAGGAATCCTACAATGAGCAGTTCTTC
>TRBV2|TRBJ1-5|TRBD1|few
CASSENRGLQPQHF
TGTGCCAGCAGTGAAAACAGGGGGCTTCAGCCCCAGCATTTT
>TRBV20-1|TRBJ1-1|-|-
CSAREEGGEAFF
TGCAGTGCTAGAGAGGAGGGGGGTGAAGCTTTCTTT
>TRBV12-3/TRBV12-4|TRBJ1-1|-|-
CASSEAWRTEAFF
TGTGCCAGCAGTGAGGCCTGGAGAACTGAAGCTTTCTTT
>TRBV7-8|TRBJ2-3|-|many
CASSFEDNTDTQYF
TGTGCCAGCAGCTTTGAGGATAACACAGATACGCAGTATTTT
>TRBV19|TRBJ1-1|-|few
CASRGQANDPKGVNTEAFF
TGTGCCAGTAGGGGTCAGGCGAATGACCCTAAAGGGGTGAACACTGAAGCTTTCTTT
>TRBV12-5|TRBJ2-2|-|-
CATQSENTGELFF
TGTGCCACCCAGTCGGAGAACACCGGGGAGCTGTTTTTT
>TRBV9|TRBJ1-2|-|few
CASSRDEGSISYTF
TGTGCCAGCAGCCGGGACGAGGGTTCAATTAGCTACACCTTC
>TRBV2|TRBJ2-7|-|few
CASYGSRVSYEQYF
TGTGCCAGCTACGGTAGCAGGGTGTCCTACGAGCAGTACTTC
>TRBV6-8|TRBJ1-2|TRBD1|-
CASSYAPQGSDYGYTF
TGTGCCAGCAGTTACGCCCCACAGGGGTCCGACTATGGCTACACCTTC
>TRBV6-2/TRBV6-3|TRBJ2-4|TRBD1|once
CASSYYRGAKNIQYF
TGTGCCAGCAGTTATTACAGGGGAGCCAAAAACATTCAGTACTTC
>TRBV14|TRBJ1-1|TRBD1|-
CASSGGQGPEAFF
TGTGCCAGCAGCGGAGGACAGGGGCCAGAAGCTTTCTTT
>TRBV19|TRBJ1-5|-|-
CASSIWDSNQPQHF
TGTGCCAGTAGTATCTGGGATAGCAATCAGCCCCAGCATTTT
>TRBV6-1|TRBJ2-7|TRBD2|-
CVSRESGGLIYEQYF
TGTGTCAGCAGGGAAAGCGGGGGTCTGATCTACGAGCAGTACTTC
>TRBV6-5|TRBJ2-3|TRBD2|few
CASSPSGGASTQYF
TGTGCCAGCAGTCCTAGCGGGGGGGCTTCTACGCAGTATTTT
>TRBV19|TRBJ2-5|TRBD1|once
CASSGTGQPQETQYF
TGTGCCAGTAGTGGGACGGGACAGCCCCAAGAGACCCAGTACTTC
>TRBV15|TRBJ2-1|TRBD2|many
CATRAGGRREQFF
TGTGCCACCAGAGCGGGGGGGCGGCGGGAGCAGTTCTTC
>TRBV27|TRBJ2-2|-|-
CASRPQTGAGELFF
TGTGCCAGCAGGCCACAGACGGGCGCCGGGGAGCTGTTTTTT
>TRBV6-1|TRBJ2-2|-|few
CASSEAKGTGELFF
TGTGCCAGCAGTGAAGCAAAGGGCACCGGGGAGCTGTTTTTT
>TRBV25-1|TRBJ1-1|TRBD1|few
CASREDRGRHTEAFF
TGTGCCAGCAGAGAGGACAGGGGGCGCCACACTGAAGCTTTCTTT
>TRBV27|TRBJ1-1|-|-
CASSPWMGEGEAFF
TGTGCCAGCAGCCCCTGGATGGGGGAGGGTGAAGCTTTCTTT
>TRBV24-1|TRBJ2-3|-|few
CATSDGDTDTQYF
TGTGCCACCAGTGATGGGGACACAGATACGCAGTATTTT
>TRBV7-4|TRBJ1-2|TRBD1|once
CASSGPPGGAYGYTF
TGTGCCAGCAGCGGCCCCCCAGGGGGCGCTTATGGCTACACCTTC
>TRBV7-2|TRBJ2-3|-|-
CASSLLEGLVTDTQYF
TGTGCCAGCAGCTTACTGGAGGGGCTTGTGACAGATACGCAGTATTTT
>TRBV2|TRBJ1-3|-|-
CASSEVGALYGNTIYF
TGTGCCAGCAGTGAGGTGGGGGCCCTCTACGGAAACACCATATATTTT
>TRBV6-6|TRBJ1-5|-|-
CASSSWDRLSNQPQHF
TGTGCCAGCAGTTCCTGGGACCGCCTGAGCAATCAGCCCCAGCATTTT